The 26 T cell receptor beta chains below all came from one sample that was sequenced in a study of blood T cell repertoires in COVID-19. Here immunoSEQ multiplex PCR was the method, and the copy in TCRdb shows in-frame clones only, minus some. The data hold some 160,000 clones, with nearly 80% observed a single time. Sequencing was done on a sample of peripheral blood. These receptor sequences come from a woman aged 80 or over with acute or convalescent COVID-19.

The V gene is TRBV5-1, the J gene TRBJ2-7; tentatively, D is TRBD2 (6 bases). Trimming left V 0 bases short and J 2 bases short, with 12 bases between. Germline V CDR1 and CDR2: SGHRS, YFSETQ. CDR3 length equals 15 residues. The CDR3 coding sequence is TGCGCCAGCAGCTTGGTGGCTAGCGCACCCTACGAGCAGTACTTC. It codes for CASSLVASAPYEQYF.

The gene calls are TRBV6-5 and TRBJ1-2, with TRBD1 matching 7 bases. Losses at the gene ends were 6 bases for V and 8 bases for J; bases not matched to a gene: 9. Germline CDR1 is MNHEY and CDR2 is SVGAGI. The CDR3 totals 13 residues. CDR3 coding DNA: TGTGCCAGCAGGAAGCAGGGGGTAAAAGGCTACACCTTC. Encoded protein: CASRKQGVKGYTF.

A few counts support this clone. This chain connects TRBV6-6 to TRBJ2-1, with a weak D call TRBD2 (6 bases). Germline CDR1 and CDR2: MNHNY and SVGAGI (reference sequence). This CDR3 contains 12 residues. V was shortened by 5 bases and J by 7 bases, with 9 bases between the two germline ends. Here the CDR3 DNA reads TGTGCCAGCAGTCCCGGACTAAATGAGCAGTTCTTC. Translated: CASSPGLNEQFF.

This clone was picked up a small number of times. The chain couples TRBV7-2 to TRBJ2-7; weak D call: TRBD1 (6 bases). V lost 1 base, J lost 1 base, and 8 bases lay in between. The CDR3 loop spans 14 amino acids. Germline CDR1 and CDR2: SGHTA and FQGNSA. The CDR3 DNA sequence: TGTGCCAGCAGCTTAGACCAGGGGTCCTACGAGCAGTACTTC. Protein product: CASSLDQGSYEQYF.

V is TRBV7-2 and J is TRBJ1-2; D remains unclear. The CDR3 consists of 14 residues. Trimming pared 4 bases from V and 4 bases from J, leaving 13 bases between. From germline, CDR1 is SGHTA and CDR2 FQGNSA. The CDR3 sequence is CASSSTAGGYGYTF. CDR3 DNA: TGTGCCAGCAGCTCAACGGCGGGTGGCTATGGCTACACCTTC.

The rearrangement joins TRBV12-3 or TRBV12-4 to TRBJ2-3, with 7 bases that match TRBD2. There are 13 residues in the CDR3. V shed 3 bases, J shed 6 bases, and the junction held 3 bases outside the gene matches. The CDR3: CASSFGGEDTQYF. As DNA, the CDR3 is TGTGCCAGCAGTTTTGGGGGGGAGGATACGCAGTATTTT.

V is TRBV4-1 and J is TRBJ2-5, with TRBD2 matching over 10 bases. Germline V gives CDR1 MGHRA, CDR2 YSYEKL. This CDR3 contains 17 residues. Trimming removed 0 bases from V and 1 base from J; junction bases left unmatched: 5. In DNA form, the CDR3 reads TGCGCCAGCAGCCAAGATACCGGGACTAGCGTCCAAGAGACCCAGTACTTC. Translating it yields CASSQDTGTSVQETQYF.

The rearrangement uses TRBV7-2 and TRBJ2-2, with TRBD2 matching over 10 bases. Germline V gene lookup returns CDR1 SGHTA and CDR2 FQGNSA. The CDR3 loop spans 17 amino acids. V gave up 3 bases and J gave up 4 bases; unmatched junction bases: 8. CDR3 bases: TGTGCCAGCAGCTTGGCTAGCGGGAGTCCGGTCACCGGGGAGCTGTTTTTT. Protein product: CASSLASGSPVTGELFF.

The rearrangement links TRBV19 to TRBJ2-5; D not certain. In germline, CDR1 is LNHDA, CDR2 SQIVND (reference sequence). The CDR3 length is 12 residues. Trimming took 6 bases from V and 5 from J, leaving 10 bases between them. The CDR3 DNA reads TGTGCCAGTAGCTTCACCGGGGAGACCCAGTACTTC. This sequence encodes CASSFTGETQYF.

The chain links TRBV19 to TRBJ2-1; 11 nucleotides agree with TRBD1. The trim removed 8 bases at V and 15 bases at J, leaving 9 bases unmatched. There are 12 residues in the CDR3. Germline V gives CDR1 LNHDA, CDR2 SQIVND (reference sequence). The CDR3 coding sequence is TGTGCCAGTGGAGGACAGGGGGCGATCCCGTTCTTC. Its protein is CASGGQGAIPFF.

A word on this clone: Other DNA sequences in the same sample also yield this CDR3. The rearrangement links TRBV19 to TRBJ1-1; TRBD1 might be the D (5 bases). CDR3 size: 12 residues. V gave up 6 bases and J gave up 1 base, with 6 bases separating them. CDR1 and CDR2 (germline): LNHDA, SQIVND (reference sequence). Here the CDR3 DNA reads TGTGCCAGTAGAGACAGGAACACTGAAGCTTTCTTT. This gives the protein CASRDRNTEAFF.

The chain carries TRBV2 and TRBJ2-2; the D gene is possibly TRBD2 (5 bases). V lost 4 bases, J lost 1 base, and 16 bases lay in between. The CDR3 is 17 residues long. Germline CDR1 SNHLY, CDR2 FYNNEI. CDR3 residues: CASSGQTQEVNTGELFF. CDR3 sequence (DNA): TGTGCCAGCAGTGGGCAGACCCAGGAGGTGAACACCGGGGAGCTGTTTTTT.

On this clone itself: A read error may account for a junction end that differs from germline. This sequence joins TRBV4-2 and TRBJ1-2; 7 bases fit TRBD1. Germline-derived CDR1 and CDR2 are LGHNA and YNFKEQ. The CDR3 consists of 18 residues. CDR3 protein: CASSLAYDQTGANCGYTF. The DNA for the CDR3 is TGTGCCAGCAGCCTCGCTTACGATCAAACAGGGGCTAACTGTGGCTACACCTTC.

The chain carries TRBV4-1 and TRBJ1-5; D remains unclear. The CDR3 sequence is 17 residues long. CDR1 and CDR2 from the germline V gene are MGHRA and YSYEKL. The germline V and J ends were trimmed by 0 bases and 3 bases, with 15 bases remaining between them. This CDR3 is CASSQDPRRAHNQPQHF. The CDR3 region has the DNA TGCGCCAGCAGCCAAGATCCCCGGCGGGCCCACAATCAGCCCCAGCATTTT.

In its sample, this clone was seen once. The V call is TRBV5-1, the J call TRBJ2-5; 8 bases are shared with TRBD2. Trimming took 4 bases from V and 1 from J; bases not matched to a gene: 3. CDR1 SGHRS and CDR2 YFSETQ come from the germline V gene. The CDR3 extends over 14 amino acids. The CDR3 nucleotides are TGCGCCAGCAGCCGGACTAGCAGCCAAGAGACCCAGTACTTC. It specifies CASSRTSSQETQYF.

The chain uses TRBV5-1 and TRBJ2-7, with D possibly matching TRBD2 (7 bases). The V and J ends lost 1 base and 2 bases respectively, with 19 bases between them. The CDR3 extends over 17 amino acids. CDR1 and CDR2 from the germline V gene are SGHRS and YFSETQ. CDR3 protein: CASSLPTAAGAAYEQYF. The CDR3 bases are TGCGCCAGCAGCTTGCCCACAGCCGCGGGGGCCGCCTACGAGCAGTACTTC.

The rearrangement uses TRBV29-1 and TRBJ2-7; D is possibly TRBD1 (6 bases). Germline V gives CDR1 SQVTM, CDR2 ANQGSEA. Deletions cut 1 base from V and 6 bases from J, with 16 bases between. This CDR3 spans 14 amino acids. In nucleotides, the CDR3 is TGCAGCGTTGAAGCGGGCAGGGGCGTTGGCGAGCAGTACTTC. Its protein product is CSVEAGRGVGEQYF.

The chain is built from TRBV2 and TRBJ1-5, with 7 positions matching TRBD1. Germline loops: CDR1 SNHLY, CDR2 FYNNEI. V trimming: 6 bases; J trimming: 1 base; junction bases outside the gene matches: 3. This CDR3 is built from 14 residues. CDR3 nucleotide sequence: TGTGCCAGCAGGGGGACAGCCAGCAATCAGCCCCAGCATTTT. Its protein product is CASRGTASNQPQHF.

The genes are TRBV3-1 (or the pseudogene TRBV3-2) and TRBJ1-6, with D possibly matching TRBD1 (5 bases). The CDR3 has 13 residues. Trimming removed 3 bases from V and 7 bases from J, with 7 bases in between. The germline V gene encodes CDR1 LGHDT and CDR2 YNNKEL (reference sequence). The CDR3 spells CASSHNRNSPLHF. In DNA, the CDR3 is TGTGCCAGCAGCCATAACAGGAATTCACCCCTCCACTTT.

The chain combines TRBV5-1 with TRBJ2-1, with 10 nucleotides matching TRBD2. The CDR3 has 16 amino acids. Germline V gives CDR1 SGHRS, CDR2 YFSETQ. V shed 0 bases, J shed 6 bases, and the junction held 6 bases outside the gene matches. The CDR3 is CASSLVPSGGANEQFF. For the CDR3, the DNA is TGCGCCAGCAGCTTGGTCCCGAGCGGGGGGGCCAATGAGCAGTTCTTC.

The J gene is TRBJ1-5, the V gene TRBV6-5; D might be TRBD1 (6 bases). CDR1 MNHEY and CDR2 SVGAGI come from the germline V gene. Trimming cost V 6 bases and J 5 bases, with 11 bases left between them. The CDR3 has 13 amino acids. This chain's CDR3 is CASRMDSYQPQHF. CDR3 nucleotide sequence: TGTGCCAGCAGGATGGACAGCTATCAGCCCCAGCATTTT.

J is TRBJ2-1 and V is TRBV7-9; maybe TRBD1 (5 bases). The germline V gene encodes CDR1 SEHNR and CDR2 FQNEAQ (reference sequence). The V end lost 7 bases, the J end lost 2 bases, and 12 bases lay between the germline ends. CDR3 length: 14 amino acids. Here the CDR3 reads CASTQAGPYNEQFF. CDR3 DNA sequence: TGTGCCAGCACGCAGGCAGGGCCCTACAATGAGCAGTTCTTC.

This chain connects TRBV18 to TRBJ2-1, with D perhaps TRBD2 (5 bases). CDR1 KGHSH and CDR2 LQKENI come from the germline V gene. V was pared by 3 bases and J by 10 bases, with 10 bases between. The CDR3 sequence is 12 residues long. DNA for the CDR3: TGTGCCAGCTCACCGGCTAGCTTGGAGCAGTTCTTC. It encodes CASSPASLEQFF.

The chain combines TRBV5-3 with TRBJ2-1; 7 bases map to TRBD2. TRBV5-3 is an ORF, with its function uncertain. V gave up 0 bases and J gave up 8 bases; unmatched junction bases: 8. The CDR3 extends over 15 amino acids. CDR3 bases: TGTGCCAGAAGCTTGGGGACTAGTCTGAGCGATGAGCAGTTCTTC. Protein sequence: CARSLGTSLSDEQFF.

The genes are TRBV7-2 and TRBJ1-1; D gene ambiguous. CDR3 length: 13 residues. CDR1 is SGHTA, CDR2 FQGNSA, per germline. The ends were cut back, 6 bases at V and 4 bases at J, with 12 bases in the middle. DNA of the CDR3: TGTGCCAGCAGAACCCGGGGTGGCACTGAAGCTTTCTTT. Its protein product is CASRTRGGTEAFF. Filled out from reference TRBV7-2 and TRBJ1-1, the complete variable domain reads GAGVSQSPSNKVTEKGKDVELRCDPISGHTALYWYRQSLGQGLEFLIYFQGNSAPDKSGLPSDRFSAERTGGSVSTLTIQRTQQEDSAVYLCASRTRGGTEAFFGQGTRLTVV.

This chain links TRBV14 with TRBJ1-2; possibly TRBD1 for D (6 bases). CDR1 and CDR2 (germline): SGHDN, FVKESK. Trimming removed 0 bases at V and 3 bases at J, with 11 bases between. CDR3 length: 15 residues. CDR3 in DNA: TGTGCCAGCAGCCAAGATCCTGGGGGCGACTATGGCTACACCTTC. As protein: CASSQDPGGDYGYTF.